The text below deals with one TCR beta chain. The CDR3 has 17 residues. Germline V gives CDR1 MNHNS, CDR2 SASEGT. Trimming pared 4 bases from V and 2 bases from J, leaving 20 bases between. Study processing details: The assay estimated nucleated cells by amplifying reference gene primers. TCRdb's table, derived via immunoSEQ multiplex PCR, lists solely in-frame clones and lacks some. Clonal size and the V and J genes are those of that table, whereas D and trimming came from the DNA. There are 100,000 or so clones in the sample; about nine tenths occur only once, and 5% to 7% lies in the top ten. This sample was included in a study of blood T cell repertoires in COVID-19. The overall study: Sample material is recorded as cDNA or gDNA derived from T cells, B-cell-depleted T cells, or PBMCs.

Sequenced input: peripheral blood. The V gene is TRBV6-1, the J gene TRBJ1-2; a weak D match, TRBD1 (5 bases). This TCR derives from a man aged 70-80 years with acute or convalescent COVID-19. The CDR3 DNA sequence: TGTGCCAGCAGTGCGCAGGGTACAGGCAGTGACAACTATGGCTACACCTTC. Residues: CASSAQGTGSDNYGYTF.